The T cell receptor beta chain described here comes from a study of T cell responses to AZD1222 COVID-19 vaccine. At the level of the study: Pooled in the analysis were second doses at about 4 or about 12 weeks.

General study findings and limits: The number of AZD1222 recipients seropositive at baseline was only 5 to 7.

A word on this clone: Its antigen is still unknown.

Some clones are missing from TCRdb's copy, which holds only in-frame ones; the method was immunoSEQ multiplex PCR. The sample contains roughly 140,000 clones, over 75% of which appear only once. The receptor's source is an adult in good health. The sample in question was peripheral blood, obtained on day 0 of AZD1222 vaccination.

The CDR3 spells CATSERSQDTGELFF. The DNA for the CDR3 is TGTGCCACCAGTGAGCGTAGTCAAGACACCGGGGAGCTGTTTTTT. The rearrangement links TRBV24-1 to TRBJ2-2; D not certain. Trimming left V 4 bases short and J 3 bases short, with 11 bases between. The CDR3 is 15 amino acids. Per the germline V gene, CDR1 is KGHDR and CDR2 is SFDVKD.